Following are 3 T cell receptor beta chains from one sample sequenced in a study of cytomegalovirus exposure and HLA in healthy donors (dated by TCRdb to about 2017). Preparation of the library involved the immunoSEQ multiplex PCR assay. The multiplex PCR relied on a mix of 60 forward primers for TCR Vbeta segments and 13 reverse primers for TCR Jbeta segments. TCRdb took this table from immuneACCESS and kept in-frame rearrangements with V and J called. Such tables lack part of the clones; where checked against another copy, unresolved V genes explain under half of the gap, and the rest is unexplained. Counted in this sample were some 150,000 clones; about 79% of them appeared once. The ten largest account for about 1.8% of the sample. The sample taken for sequencing was PBMCs. These TCRs come from a female donor in good health and CMV-seropositive.

The gene calls are TRBV30 and TRBJ1-5; D ambiguous. The V gene's germline CDR1 is GTSNPN and CDR2 SVGIG (reference sequence). Trimming left V 2 bases short and J 8 bases short, with 10 bases between. The length of the CDR3 is 12 residues. In DNA form, the CDR3 reads TGTGCCTGGAGTCGGAGCCGAGAGCCCCAGCATTTT. This codes for CAWSRSREPQHF.

This chain uses TRBV9 with TRBJ1-1, with TRBD1 matching over 8 bases. Germline V gene data show CDR1 as SGDLS and CDR2 as YYNGEE. V gave up 1 base and J gave up 11 bases; unmatched junction bases: 16. This CDR3 has 16 amino acids. The CDR3 DNA reads TGTGCCAGCAGCGTATCGGCATCTATAGAGCAGGGGGCGGCTTTCTTT. It specifies CASSVSASIEQGAAFF.

J is TRBJ1-1 and V is TRBV30; possibly TRBD1 for D (5 bases). The CDR3 length is 15 residues. CDR1 and CDR2 (germline): GTSNPN, SVGIG (reference sequence). Deletions cut 2 bases from V and 1 base from J, with 14 bases between. The CDR3 DNA reads TGTGCCTGGAGTAGCTTGGGGCTGGCGAACACTGAAGCTTTCTTT. It translates to CAWSSLGLANTEAFF. Complete variable domain (other parts from reference TRBV30 and TRBJ1-1): SQTIHQWPATLVQPVGSPLSLECTVEGTSNPNLYWYRQAAGRGLQLLFYSVGIGQISSEVPQNLSASRPQDRQFILSSKKLLLSDSGFYLCAWSSLGLANTEAFFGQGTRLTVV.